This TCR beta chain stems from a study of blood T cell repertoires in COVID-19. As for the study in general: Spain, Italy and the United States supplied samples that represented acute and convalescent COVID-19. T cells, B-cell-depleted T cells, or PBMCs supplied cDNA or gDNA.

V lost 3 bases and J 4 bases, leaving 9 bases between the germline ends. The length of the CDR3 is 14 residues. From germline, CDR1 is ENHRY and CDR2 SYGVKD. Under the authors' procedure: By means of reference gene primer amplification, nucleated cell counts were estimated. TCRdb's table, derived via immunoSEQ multiplex PCR, lists solely in-frame clones and lacks some. V and J calls and clone size are those listed in that table; D and trimming were worked out from the DNA. In the table there are about 150,000 clones, 75% to 90% of which are singletons. This chain links TRBV10-3 with TRBJ1-4, with TRBD1 as a possible D gene (5 bases). This clonotype was sampled from a man in his fifties or sixties with acute or convalescent COVID-19. The source material was peripheral blood. The CDR3 nucleotides read TGTGCCATCAGTGAACCGGGGGATAATGAAAAACTGTTTTTT. It translates to CAISEPGDNEKLFF.